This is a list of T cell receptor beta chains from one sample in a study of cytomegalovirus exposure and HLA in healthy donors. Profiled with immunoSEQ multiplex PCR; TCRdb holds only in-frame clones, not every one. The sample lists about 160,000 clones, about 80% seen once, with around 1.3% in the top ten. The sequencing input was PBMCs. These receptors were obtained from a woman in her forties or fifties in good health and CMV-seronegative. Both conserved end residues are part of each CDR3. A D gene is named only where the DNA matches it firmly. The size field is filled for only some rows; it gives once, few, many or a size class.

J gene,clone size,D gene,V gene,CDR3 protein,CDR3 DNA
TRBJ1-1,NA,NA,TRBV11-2,CASRLDRNTEAFF,TGTGCCAGCAGACTGGACAGGAACACTGAAGCTTTCTTT
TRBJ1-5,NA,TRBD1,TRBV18,CASSPAGGEQPQHF,TGTGCCAGCTCACCGGCAGGGGGCGAACAGCCCCAGCATTTT
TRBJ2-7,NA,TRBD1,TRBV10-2,CASSDGTGGYEQYF,TGCGCCAGCAGTGACGGGACAGGGGGCTACGAGCAGTACTTC
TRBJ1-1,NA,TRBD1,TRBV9,CASSDRQGIGGNTEAFF,TGTGCCAGCAGCGACCGACAGGGGATCGGAGGAAACACTGAAGCTTTCTTT
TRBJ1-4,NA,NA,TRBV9,CASSHRAEKLFF,TGTGCCAGCAGCCACAGGGCGGAAAAACTGTTTTTT
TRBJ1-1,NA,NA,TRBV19,CASSIISSGTEAFF,TGTGCCAGTAGTATTATTTCGTCGGGCACTGAAGCTTTCTTT
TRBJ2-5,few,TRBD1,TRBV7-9,CASSFGQGRETQYF,TGTGCCAGCAGCTTCGGACAGGGACGAGAGACCCAGTACTTC
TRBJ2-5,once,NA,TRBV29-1,CSVERGGETQYF,TGCAGCGTTGAGAGAGGGGGAGAGACCCAGTACTTC
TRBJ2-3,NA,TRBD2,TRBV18,CASSPFRLAGLRSTDTQYF,TGTGCCAGCTCACCCTTCAGACTAGCGGGGTTGAGGAGCACAGATACGCAGTATTTT
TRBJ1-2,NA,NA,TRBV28,CASSLNSLLYGYTF,TGTGCCAGCAGTTTAAATAGCCTGCTCTATGGCTACACCTTC
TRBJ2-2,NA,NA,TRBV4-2,CASSVPVGTENTGELFF,TGTGCCAGCAGCGTTCCAGTAGGAACAGAAAACACCGGGGAGCTGTTTTTT
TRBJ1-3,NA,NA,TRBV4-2,CASSQDPRLLSSGNTIYF,TGTGCCAGCAGCCAAGATCCGAGACTGTTGAGCTCTGGAAACACCATATATTTT
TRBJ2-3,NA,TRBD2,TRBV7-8,CASSSPLAGGPVDTQYF,TGTGCCAGCAGCTCTCCCCTAGCGGGGGGGCCTGTAGATACGCAGTATTTT
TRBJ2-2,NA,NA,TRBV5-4,CASSSASDANTGELFF,TGTGCCAGCAGCTCTGCTAGCGACGCGAACACCGGGGAGCTGTTTTTT
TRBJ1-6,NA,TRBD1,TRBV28,CAARTGNSYNSPLHF,TGTGCCGCCAGGACAGGGAATTCCTATAATTCACCCCTCCACTTT
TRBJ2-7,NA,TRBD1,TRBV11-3,CASSPTGDYEQYF,TGTGCCAGCAGCCCCACAGGGGACTACGAGCAGTACTTC
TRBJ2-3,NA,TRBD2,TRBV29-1,CSVERTGGTDTQYF,TGCAGCGTTGAAAGGACCGGGGGGACAGATACGCAGTATTTT
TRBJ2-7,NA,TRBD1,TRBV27,CASSPRDREISYEQYF,TGTGCCAGCAGCCCCCGGGACAGGGAGATTTCCTACGAGCAGTACTTC
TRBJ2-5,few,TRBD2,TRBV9,CASSVEDPWAAGEKETQYF,TGTGCCAGCAGCGTAGAAGATCCGTGGGCAGCGGGGGAAAAAGAGACCCAGTACTTC
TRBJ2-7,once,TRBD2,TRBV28,CASSSRLAGGRIGLEQYF,TGTGCCAGCAGTTCCAGACTAGCGGGGGGGCGGATAGGTCTCGAGCAGTACTTC
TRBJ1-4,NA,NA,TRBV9,CASSVDGGPNEKLFF,TGTGCCAGCAGCGTAGATGGGGGCCCCAATGAAAAACTGTTTTTT
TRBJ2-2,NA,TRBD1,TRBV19,CAIPAGQGAPGELFF,TGTGCCATCCCCGCGGGACAGGGGGCACCCGGGGAGCTGTTTTTT